Given below is one T cell receptor beta chain in context. What it binds is not known. The entry originates in a study of T cells in narcolepsy. Study background: Healthy controls were enrolled alongside patients with narcolepsy type 1 or type 2.

There are 14 residues in the CDR3. CDR1 and CDR2 from the germline V gene are KGHSH and LQKENI. The V end was cut by 6 bases, the J end by 0 bases, with 9 bases between. Measured with immunoSEQ multiplex PCR; TCRdb has only the in-frame clones, and not every one. The table lists 32,000 or so clones, roughly 80% of them singletons. Study-wide results and caveats: Some memory CD4+ repertoires had no autoreactive clone sequences. Same-patient CSF and blood CD4+ T cell clonotypes included HCRT-specific and TRIB2-specific autoreactive ones. Blood of same and different patients, but not healthy controls, reportedly held recurring autoreactive clonotypes.

The sequence derives from a human donor in good health. Sequenced: memory (CD45RA-) CD4+ T cells from blood. The V gene is TRBV18, the J gene TRBJ2-1; D might be TRBD1 (5 bases). CDR3 sequence reads: CASSGDSSYNEQFF. CDR3 in DNA: TGTGCCAGCTCCGGAGACAGCTCCTACAATGAGCAGTTCTTC. Full variable domain (rest looked up from reference TRBV18 and TRBJ2-1): NAGVMQNPRHLVRRRGQEARLRCSPMKGHSHVYWYRQLPEEGLKFMVYLQKENIIDESGMPKERFSAEFPKEGPSILRIQQVVRGDSAAYFCASSGDSSYNEQFFGPGTRLTVL.